This entry features one T cell receptor beta chain sequence. Its antigen is still unknown. This record comes from a study of T-cell memory formation after mild COVID-19. Trimming took 1 base from V and 7 from J; bases not matched to a gene: 15. This CDR3 region has 18 residues. CDR1 is SGHRS and CDR2 is YFSETQ in the germline V gene. General study points: Prior to infection, memory already included some responding clones, suggesting cross-reactive memory joined.

TCRdb re-derived calls from the 5' RACE reads in MiXCR, one entry per CDR3 protein. The sample lists some 110,000 distinct CDR3 sequences, about a sixth seen once, with around 28% in the top ten. The receptor was isolated from an adult woman who had mild COVID-19 (a few samples of this study predate the infection). Cell type and time point are not known. The V and J genes are TRBV5-1 and TRBJ2-1; TRBD2 matches 9 bases. Input material: PBMCs or a T cell subset sorted from them (not recorded which). The DNA of the CDR3 is TGCGCCAGCAGCTTGAGGGGGCAGGCGGGAGGGCCCTTGAATGAGCAGTTCTTC. This encodes CASSLRGQAGGPLNEQFF.